A single sample is the source of the 12 T cell receptor beta chains below, sequenced in a study of cytomegalovirus exposure and HLA in healthy donors. Sequenced by immunoSEQ multiplex PCR; TCRdb stores in-frame clones only, minus some. The sample has around 170,000 clones, more than 75% seen once; the top ten hold 2.5% to 3.5%. Sequences were obtained from PBMCs. Every receptor here comes from a man between 18 and 29 years old in good health and CMV-seronegative.

In regard to this clone: The junction departs from germline at one end; a sequencing error may be responsible. The chain carries TRBV7-2 and TRBJ2-1, with 7 bases fitting TRBD2. The germline gives CDR1 SGHTA, CDR2 FQGNSA. The CDR3 has 14 amino acids. The CDR3 spells CAEGRAGKANEQFF. The CDR3 DNA reads TGCGCCGAAGGGAGGGCGGGAAAGGCCAATGAGCAGTTCTTC.

This CDR3 reads CASREREEETQYF. CDR3 nucleotides: TGTGCCAGCAGGGAAAGGGAGGAGGAGACCCAGTACTTC. The chain carries TRBV7-9 and TRBJ2-5; TRBD2 is a possible D gene (6 bases). CDR3 length: 13 amino acids. Germline lookup yields CDR1 SEHNR and CDR2 FQNEAQ (reference sequence). V dropped 6 bases and J dropped 5 bases, with 13 bases sitting between them.

The chain couples TRBV5-4 to TRBJ1-5; D is undetermined. Germline CDR1 SGHNT, CDR2 YYREEE (reference sequence). The CDR3 covers 15 residues. Trimming took 0 bases from V and 2 from J, leaving 9 bases between them. CDR3 DNA sequence: TGTGCCAGCAGCTTGGGAGGATCCGGCAATCAGCCCCAGCATTTT. Residues: CASSLGGSGNQPQHF.

This chain connects TRBV5-1 to TRBJ2-7; D possibly corresponds to TRBD1 (6 bases). Trimming left V 0 bases short and J 2 bases short, with 9 bases between. Germline V gene data show CDR1 as SGHRS and CDR2 as YFSETQ. The CDR3 contains 14 residues. CDR3 bases: TGCGCCAGCAGCTTGGAGGCAGGGGCCTACGAGCAGTACTTC. It encodes CASSLEAGAYEQYF. Full variable domain (remainder filled in from reference TRBV5-1 and TRBJ2-7): KAGVTQTPRYLIKTRGQQVTLSCSPISGHRSVSWYQQTPGQGLQFLFEYFSETQRNKGNFPGRFSGRQFSNSRSEMNVSTLELGDSALYLCASSLEAGAYEQYFGPGTRLTVT.

The chain employs TRBV5-1 and TRBJ2-3; TRBD2 might be the D (6 bases). The germline V gene has CDR1 SGHRS and CDR2 YFSETQ. There are 16 residues in the CDR3. The V and J ends lost 5 bases and 6 bases respectively, with 22 bases between them. For the CDR3, the DNA is TGCGCCAGCAGGGCGGGGTCTAGAGGTGGGACGGATACGCAGTATTTT. Its protein is CASRAGSRGGTDTQYF. The full variable domain, completed using reference TRBV5-1 and TRBJ2-3, is KAGVTQTPRYLIKTRGQQVTLSCSPISGHRSVSWYQQTPGQGLQFLFEYFSETQRNKGNFPGRFSGRQFSNSRSEMNVSTLELGDSALYLCASRAGSRGGTDTQYFGPGTRLTVL.

The chain is built from TRBV6-6 and TRBJ2-5; TRBD2 might be the D (5 bases). CDR1 is MNHNY and CDR2 is SVGAGI in the germline V gene (reference sequence). Trimming removed 2 bases from V and 5 bases from J, with 18 bases in between. The CDR3 extends over 16 amino acids. The CDR3 is CASSYESAPGGETQYF. The CDR3, as DNA: TGTGCCAGCAGTTACGAATCCGCTCCGGGCGGGGAGACCCAGTACTTC.

The chain combines TRBV2 with TRBJ1-4; D uncertain. CDR1 SNHLY and CDR2 FYNNEI come from the germline V gene. V was pared by 2 bases and J by 4 bases, with 8 bases between. This CDR3 has 14 residues. The CDR3 loop reads CASSERQVNEKLFF. The DNA for the CDR3 is TGTGCCAGCAGTGAAAGGCAGGTTAATGAAAAACTGTTTTTT.

The chain employs TRBV27 and TRBJ1-1; 8 bases fit TRBD1. Germline-derived CDR1 and CDR2 are MNHEY and SMNVEV (reference sequence). Losses at the gene ends were 8 bases for V and 1 base for J; bases not matched to a gene: 15. This CDR3 has 17 amino acids. The CDR3 DNA follows: TGTGCCAGCGCAAGGGACCCCCAGGGGGCCGGGAACACTGAAGCTTTCTTT. It specifies CASARDPQGAGNTEAFF.

This chain connects TRBV11-3 to TRBJ2-3, with 11 nucleotides matching TRBD2. The CDR3 length is 17 residues. CDR1 is SGHNT and CDR2 is YENEEA in the germline V gene. V lost 5 bases, J lost 0 bases, and 7 bases stayed unmatched. Here the CDR3 DNA reads TGTGCCAGCAGCGTCGGACTAGCGGGTGTTAGCACAGATACGCAGTATTTT. As protein: CASSVGLAGVSTDTQYF.

The V and J genes are TRBV6-6 and TRBJ2-1; D gene unclear. Germline loops: CDR1 MNHNY, CDR2 SVGAGI (reference sequence). This CDR3 is built from 12 residues. V was shortened by 4 bases and J by 6 bases, with 7 bases between the two germline ends. The CDR3 DNA reads TGTGCCAGCAGTTTTCAGGTCAATGAGCAGTTCTTC. It yields the protein CASSFQVNEQFF.

The rearrangement joins TRBV5-1 to TRBJ2-1, with 11 bases identical to TRBD2. This CDR3 is 15 amino acids long. The germline V gene encodes CDR1 SGHRS and CDR2 YFSETQ. V dropped 0 bases and J dropped 5; count of bases not matched to a gene: 1. The CDR3 region is CASSLVAGGHNEQFF. The CDR3 bases are TGCGCCAGCAGCTTGGTAGCGGGGGGGCACAATGAGCAGTTCTTC.

The chain combines TRBV6-6 with TRBJ1-2; 10 bases match TRBD1. The CDR3 runs to 15 residues. CDR1 is MNHNY and CDR2 is SVGAGI in the germline V gene (reference sequence). Germline trimming cut 1 base from V and 3 bases from J; bases unmatched to any gene: 2. The CDR3, as DNA: TGTGCCAGCAGTTACTTAGGACAGGGGGACTATGGCTACACCTTC. This codes for CASSYLGQGDYGYTF.